These 10 T cell receptor beta chains came from one sample sequenced in a study of T cells in Graves' hyperthyroidism and ophthalmopathy. Using RNA transcripts as the source, TCR beta CDR3 regions were amplified. During a first-round RT-PCR of the TCR CDR3, the HTBI primer set was used. TCRdb reprocessed the multiplex PCR reads via MiXCR and lists one record per CDR3 protein. The profile shows fewer than 900,000 distinct CDR3 sequences, 15% to 20% of them singletons. Sequenced input: blood. The receptors were gathered from a man between 18 and 29 years old with Graves' hyperthyroidism.

The chain recombines TRBV28 with TRBJ1-5; 12 bases fit TRBD1. The junction had 12 bases not matched to a gene; V was cut back by 5 bases and J by 4 bases. Germline values: CDR1 MDHEN, CDR2 SYDVKM. The CDR3 covers 18 residues. In nucleotides, the CDR3 is TGTGCCAGCAGTCCGGGACAGGGGGCTATATTGGTTAATCAGCCCCAGCATTTT. This encodes CASSPGQGAILVNQPQHF.

This clonotype has more than one count but fewer than ten. This chain uses TRBV3-1 with TRBJ2-3, with 10 bases aligning to TRBD2. The CDR3 contains 17 residues. The V segment lost 0 bases and the J segment 1 base; nucleotides outside the gene matches: 4. The germline V gene has CDR1 LGHDT and CDR2 YNNKEL (reference sequence). CDR3 coding DNA: TGTGCCAGCAGCCAAGAACGACTAGCGGGCCGCACAGATACGCAGTATTTT. It yields the protein CASSQERLAGRTDTQYF.

This clonotype was detected many times. This chain's CDR3 is CASSLGTGITDTQYF. For the CDR3, the DNA is TGTGCCAGCAGCTTAGGGACGGGCATCACAGATACGCAGTATTTT. The chain uses TRBV11-2 and TRBJ2-3; D not resolved. The V end was cut by 1 base, the J end by 2 bases, with 10 bases between. This CDR3 contains 15 residues. CDR1 SGHAT and CDR2 FQNNGV come from the germline V gene.

The sample holds a few counts of this clonotype. The CDR3 coding sequence is TGTGCCAGCAGCCCCGCGGGCAGAGAGACCCAGTACTTC. This translates into CASSPAGRETQYF. This chain connects TRBV7-3 to TRBJ2-5, with a weak D call TRBD2 (5 bases). V was pared by 5 bases and J by 4 bases, with 11 bases between. The CDR3 loop spans 13 amino acids. The germline V gene encodes CDR1 SGHTA and CDR2 FQGTGA.

At least ten counts were recorded for this clonotype. The chain links TRBV28 to TRBJ2-4; the D gene is possibly TRBD2 (5 bases). From germline, CDR1 is MDHEN and CDR2 SYDVKM. Trimming left V 3 bases short and J 0 bases short, with 9 bases between. The CDR3 runs to 15 residues. CDR3: CASSLSGLAKNIQYF. The CDR3 DNA follows: TGTGCCAGCAGTTTGAGCGGATTAGCCAAAAACATTCAGTACTTC.

In this sample, this clonotype turned up a few times. This chain joins TRBV10-3 and TRBJ2-7; D may be TRBD1 (5 bases). The ends were cut back, 4 bases at V and 1 base at J, with 11 bases in the middle. In germline, CDR1 is ENHRY, CDR2 SYGVKD. The CDR3 loop spans 14 amino acids. Here the CDR3 DNA reads TGTGCCATCAGTGGGGCGACAGCTTCCTACGAGCAGTACTTC. Amino acid sequence: CAISGATASYEQYF.

This clonotype occurred many times. V is TRBV6-5 and J is TRBJ2-7; the match to TRBD2 covers 9 bases. The CDR3 totals 15 residues. Germline trimming cut 0 bases from V and 4 bases from J; bases unmatched to any gene: 4. Per the germline V gene, CDR1 is MNHEY and CDR2 is SVGAGI. DNA for the CDR3: TGTGCCAGCAGTTACTCGCGGGAGGGGAGGTACGAGCAGTACTTC. Amino acids: CASSYSREGRYEQYF.

The table lists this clonotype with many counts. This sequence joins TRBV19 and TRBJ2-1; the D is unclear. The CDR3 has 17 amino acids. V was clipped by 1 base and J by 0 bases, with 13 bases between them. Germline CDR1 is LNHDA and CDR2 is SQIVND (reference sequence). The CDR3, as DNA: TGTGCCAGTAGTATAGCTGGCGGACGGAGCTCCTACAATGAGCAGTTCTTC. Translated: CASSIAGGRSSYNEQFF. The full variable domain, its missing parts supplied by reference TRBV19 and TRBJ2-1, is DGGITQSPKYLFRKEGQNVTLSCEQNLNHDAMYWYRQDPGQGLRLIYYSQIVNDFQKGDIAEGYSVSREKKESFPLTVTSAQKNPTAFYLCASSIAGGRSSYNEQFFGPGTRLTVL.

A note on this clonotype: One end of the junction is discordant with germline, which a read error may explain. The genes are TRBV19 and TRBJ1-1; D not resolved. Germline CDR1 reads LNHDA; CDR2 reads SQIVND (reference sequence). There are 12 residues in the CDR3. The CDR3 region has the DNA TGTGCCAGTACCATGGAGGGAAGTGAAACTTTCTTT. Its translation is CASTMEGSETFF.

This clonotype was observed a handful of times. This chain links TRBV12-3 or TRBV12-4 with TRBJ1-1, with D possibly TRBD1 on 5 matching bases. CDR3 length: 17 amino acids. Trimming shortened V by 3 bases and J by 1 base, and 18 bases separated the two germline ends. The CDR3 DNA reads TGTGCCAGCAGTTTTTTCCTATCCAGGGAGGGGAACACTGAAGCTTTCTTT. This translates into CASSFFLSREGNTEAFF.